Given below is one T cell receptor beta chain in context. What it binds is unknown. The source of the sample is a study of OX40 agonist ivuxolimab in advanced cancers. The study's findings and limits: At 0.1-3.0 mg/kg, partial responders had clonal expansion among the lowest observed. In the expanded peripheral T cells, antigen specificity was never determined. On average, CD8+ T cells showed a greater number of expanded clones than CD4+.

The germline V gene encodes CDR1 MDHEN and CDR2 SYDVKM. The CDR3 contains 15 residues. The ends lost 6 bases at V and 7 bases at J; junction bases unmatched: 9. TCRdb keeps only in-frame clones here, not all; method: immunoSEQ multiplex PCR. The sample yields tens of thousands of clones, roughly 85% seen once. The sample was CD4+ or CD8+ T cells sorted from blood, taken in a trial of the OX40 agonist ivuxolimab. This TCR was recovered from an adult with an advanced solid tumor such as melanoma, head and neck, liver or kidney cancer. This chain joins TRBV28 and TRBJ1-4; TRBD1 matches 9 bases. DNA for the CDR3: TGTGCCAGCAGGACAGCGGGACAGGGTTCTGAAAAACTGTTTTTT. Its translation is CASRTAGQGSEKLFF.